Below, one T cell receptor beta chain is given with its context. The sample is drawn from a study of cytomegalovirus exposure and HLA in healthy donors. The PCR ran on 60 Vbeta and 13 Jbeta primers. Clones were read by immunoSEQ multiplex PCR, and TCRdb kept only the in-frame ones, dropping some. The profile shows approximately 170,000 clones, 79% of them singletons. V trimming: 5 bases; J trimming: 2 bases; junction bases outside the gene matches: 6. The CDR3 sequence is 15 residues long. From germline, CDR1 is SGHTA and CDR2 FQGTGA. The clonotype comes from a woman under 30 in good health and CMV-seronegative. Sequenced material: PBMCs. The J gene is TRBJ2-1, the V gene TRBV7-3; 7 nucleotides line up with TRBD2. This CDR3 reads CASSPRTSAYNEQFF. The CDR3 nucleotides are TGTGCCAGCAGCCCCCGGACTAGTGCCTACAATGAGCAGTTCTTC.